The following is a T cell receptor beta chain sequence with its context. After removal of 3 bases from V and 1 base from J, the junction contained 0 bases not matched to a gene. From germline, CDR1 is MRHNA and CDR2 SNTAGT. This CDR3 contains 14 residues. This table comes from immunoSEQ multiplex PCR, and its TCRdb copy is limited to in-frame clones, with some not included. The sample consists of about 140,000 clones, 88% of them appearing once. This entry comes from a study of blood T cell repertoires in COVID-19. Study-wide background: Italy, Spain and the United States were the sources of the convalescent and acute COVID-19 samples.

The receptor comes from a man between 60 and 75 years old with active or convalescent COVID-19. Sequences were obtained from peripheral blood. The chain is built from TRBV6-4 and TRBJ2-3, with 8 bases matching TRBD2. In DNA form, the CDR3 reads TGTGCCAGCAGTGAAGCGGGAGGCACAGATACGCAGTATTTT. Its protein is CASSEAGGTDTQYF.